These T cell receptor beta chains were read from a single sample in a study of cytomegalovirus exposure and HLA in healthy donors. Assay used: immunoSEQ multiplex PCR; TCRdb lists only in-frame clones, some missing. The sample holds 85,000 to 130,000 clones, 70% to 80% seen once. Sequencing input: PBMCs. The receptors originated from a woman younger than 35 in good health and CMV-seropositive. Both conserved end residues are part of each CDR3. D genes are given only for firm matches. Size is stated for part of the rows, as once, few or many counts, or as a class when the clone is expanded.

J gene: TRBJ1-1
clone size: NA
V gene: TRBV27
D gene: NA
CDR3 DNA: TGTGCCAGCAGGGACAGATCGAACACTGAAGCTTTCTTT
CDR3 protein: CASRDRSNTEAFF

J gene: TRBJ2-2
clone size: NA
V gene: TRBV7-7
D gene: TRBD2
CDR3 DNA: TGTGCTAGCAGCGACCCCGGGGGAGGGACCGGGGAGCTGTTTTTT
CDR3 protein: CASSDPGGGTGELFF

J gene: TRBJ2-1
clone size: NA
V gene: TRBV4-3
D gene: NA
CDR3 DNA: TGCGCCAGCAGCCAAGACAGGGGCCTTAGCTCCTACAATGAGCAGTTCTTC
CDR3 protein: CASSQDRGLSSYNEQFF

J gene: TRBJ2-1
clone size: NA
V gene: TRBV9
D gene: TRBD1
CDR3 DNA: TGTGCCAGCAGCGTAGGGACAGGGCTTTCCTACAATGAGCAGTTCTTC
CDR3 protein: CASSVGTGLSYNEQFF

J gene: TRBJ2-5
clone size: NA
V gene: TRBV25-1
D gene: NA
CDR3 DNA: TGTGCCAGCAGTGATCTAGTGGAGGCGTCCCAGTACTTC
CDR3 protein: CASSDLVEASQYF

J gene: TRBJ1-5
clone size: NA
V gene: TRBV28
D gene: NA
CDR3 DNA: TGTGCCAGCAGTTCTGAGGGGGGGGGTAATCAGCCCCAGCATTTT
CDR3 protein: CASSSEGGGNQPQHF

J gene: TRBJ2-2
clone size: NA
V gene: TRBV7-7
D gene: NA
CDR3 DNA: TGTGCCAGCAGCTTAGTGTTAGCAGAGAACACCGGGGAGCTGTTTTTT
CDR3 protein: CASSLVLAENTGELFF

J gene: TRBJ2-7
clone size: once
V gene: TRBV5-1
D gene: TRBD2
CDR3 DNA: TGCGCCAGCAGCTTGGCTAGCGGGAGATCGTACGAGCAGTACTTC
CDR3 protein: CASSLASGRSYEQYF

J gene: TRBJ1-4
clone size: NA
V gene: TRBV5-1
D gene: NA
CDR3 DNA: TGCGCCAGCAGCTCGGTCAGGGTCGCTAATGAAAAACTGTTTTTT
CDR3 protein: CASSSVRVANEKLFF

J gene: TRBJ2-7
clone size: NA
V gene: TRBV19
D gene: NA
CDR3 DNA: TGTGCCAGTGCCTCGAGGTACTACGAGCAGTACTTC
CDR3 protein: CASASRYYEQYF

J gene: TRBJ2-3
clone size: NA
V gene: TRBV12-5
D gene: TRBD2
CDR3 DNA: TGTGCTAGTGGTTTGAAACTAGCGGGCACGCAGTATTTT
CDR3 protein: CASGLKLAGTQYF

J gene: TRBJ2-3
clone size: NA
V gene: TRBV4-3
D gene: TRBD1
CDR3 DNA: TGCGCCAGCAGCCTACAGGGGACGCACCCAGATACGCAGTATTTT
CDR3 protein: CASSLQGTHPDTQYF

J gene: TRBJ2-3
clone size: few
V gene: TRBV14
D gene: NA
CDR3 DNA: TGTGCCAGCAGCCAAGTTGAGGGTTCAGATACGCAGTATTTT
CDR3 protein: CASSQVEGSDTQYF

J gene: TRBJ2-2
clone size: NA
V gene: TRBV28
D gene: TRBD2
CDR3 DNA: TGTGCCAGCAGTTTAAGTTGGCCTAGCGGGAGATTGGGGGAGCTGTTTTTT
CDR3 protein: CASSLSWPSGRLGELFF

J gene: TRBJ1-5
clone size: NA
V gene: TRBV28
D gene: NA
CDR3 DNA: TGTGCCAGCACCACCAAAACAGGTTGGTATAGCAATCAGCCCCAGCATTTT
CDR3 protein: CASTTKTGWYSNQPQHF

J gene: TRBJ2-7
clone size: NA
V gene: TRBV19
D gene: NA
CDR3 DNA: TGTGCCAGTAGTAGCACTTCCAGGATAGCCTACGAGCAGTACTTC
CDR3 protein: CASSSTSRIAYEQYF

J gene: TRBJ2-1
clone size: NA
V gene: TRBV15
D gene: NA
CDR3 DNA: TGTGCCACCAGGGAAACAGGGACGTCCTACAATGAGCAGTTCTTC
CDR3 protein: CATRETGTSYNEQFF

J gene: TRBJ2-1
clone size: once
V gene: TRBV7-2
D gene: TRBD2
CDR3 DNA: TGTGCCAGCAGCAGGACTAGCGGGAGGCACAATGAGCAGTTCTTC
CDR3 protein: CASSRTSGRHNEQFF

J gene: TRBJ2-3
clone size: NA
V gene: TRBV5-4
D gene: NA
CDR3 DNA: TGTGCCAGCAGCTGGAGCGTGCGGGGCCTCACAGATACGCAGTATTTT
CDR3 protein: CASSWSVRGLTDTQYF

J gene: TRBJ2-1
clone size: NA
V gene: TRBV29-1
D gene: TRBD2
CDR3 DNA: TGCAGCGTTGAAGTTTCGGGAGGGATGCACAATGAGCAGTTCTTC
CDR3 protein: CSVEVSGGMHNEQFF

J gene: TRBJ2-7
clone size: NA
V gene: TRBV5-5
D gene: NA
CDR3 DNA: TGTGCCAGCCGTGACACCTACGAGCAGTACTTC
CDR3 protein: CASRDTYEQYF

J gene: TRBJ1-5
clone size: NA
V gene: TRBV19
D gene: NA
CDR3 DNA: TGTGCCAGTAGTATCTCCGAGACAGGATACAATCAGCCCCAGCATTTT
CDR3 protein: CASSISETGYNQPQHF

J gene: TRBJ2-7
clone size: NA
V gene: TRBV5-1
D gene: NA
CDR3 DNA: TGCGCCAGCAGCCTCAGGGAGGACGGGGAGCAGTACTTC
CDR3 protein: CASSLREDGEQYF

J gene: TRBJ2-1
clone size: NA
V gene: TRBV7-3
D gene: TRBD1
CDR3 DNA: TGTGCCAGCGGACAGTATGGGACAGGGGTTAATGAGCAGTTCTTC
CDR3 protein: CASGQYGTGVNEQFF

J gene: TRBJ2-5
clone size: few
V gene: TRBV5-1
D gene: TRBD1
CDR3 DNA: TGCGCCAGCAGCAGACAGGGGGATACCCAGTACTTC
CDR3 protein: CASSRQGDTQYF

J gene: TRBJ1-1
clone size: few
V gene: TRBV9
D gene: NA
CDR3 DNA: TGTGCCAGCAGCGCCACGCAGGGGCGCCAAGCTTTCTTT
CDR3 protein: CASSATQGRQAFF

J gene: TRBJ2-7
clone size: NA
V gene: TRBV14
D gene: NA
CDR3 DNA: TGTGCCAGCAGCCAACCGGGACACCTCTACGAGCAGTACTTC
CDR3 protein: CASSQPGHLYEQYF

J gene: TRBJ2-1
clone size: NA
V gene: TRBV19
D gene: TRBD1
CDR3 DNA: TGTGCCAGTAGTGCGACAGGGGGCTTTCCCTACAATGAGCAGTTCTTC
CDR3 protein: CASSATGGFPYNEQFF

J gene: TRBJ2-7
clone size: NA
V gene: TRBV5-1
D gene: NA
CDR3 DNA: TGCGCCAGCAGTTCATCCGGGGGACCGGTTTACGAGCAGTACTTC
CDR3 protein: CASSSSGGPVYEQYF

J gene: TRBJ2-1
clone size: NA
V gene: TRBV7-3
D gene: TRBD2
CDR3 DNA: TGTGCCAGCAGCTTACGGCTAGCGGGAAACAATGAGCAGTTCTTC
CDR3 protein: CASSLRLAGNNEQFF

J gene: TRBJ2-7
clone size: few
V gene: TRBV5-1
D gene: NA
CDR3 DNA: TGCGCCAGCAGCTTGGTTCCCCCGAGGGCGGGTGGCGAGCAGTACTTC
CDR3 protein: CASSLVPPRAGGEQYF

J gene: TRBJ2-1
clone size: few
V gene: TRBV25-1
D gene: NA
CDR3 DNA: TGTGCCAGCAGTGAGGGGGGACTCAATGAGCAGTTCTTC
CDR3 protein: CASSEGGLNEQFF

J gene: TRBJ2-1
clone size: NA
V gene: TRBV19
D gene: TRBD1
CDR3 DNA: TGTGCCAGTAGTATAGACGGGACAGGGGGCGGATCCTACAATGAGCAGTTCTTC
CDR3 protein: CASSIDGTGGGSYNEQFF

J gene: TRBJ2-5
clone size: NA
V gene: TRBV10-3
D gene: TRBD2
CDR3 DNA: TGTGCCATCAGGACTAGCGGCGAGGAGACCCAGTACTTC
CDR3 protein: CAIRTSGEETQYF

J gene: TRBJ2-5
clone size: NA
V gene: TRBV5-1
D gene: TRBD1
CDR3 DNA: TGCGCCAGCAGCAGGACAGGGGAAGAGACCCAGTACTTC
CDR3 protein: CASSRTGEETQYF

J gene: TRBJ2-4
clone size: NA
V gene: TRBV7-6
D gene: NA
CDR3 DNA: TGTGCCAGCAGCTTAGGTGTTCAAAGGGGAAAGGCCAAAAACATTCAGTACTTC
CDR3 protein: CASSLGVQRGKAKNIQYF

J gene: TRBJ2-7
clone size: NA
V gene: TRBV4-1
D gene: NA
CDR3 DNA: TGCGCCAGCAGCCAAGACGGAGACTACGAGCAGTACTTC
CDR3 protein: CASSQDGDYEQYF

J gene: TRBJ1-5
clone size: NA
V gene: TRBV6-5
D gene: NA
CDR3 DNA: TGTGCCAGCCGAAAGAAAGGGGGAGGCAATCAGCCCCAGCATTTT
CDR3 protein: CASRKKGGGNQPQHF

J gene: TRBJ1-4
clone size: NA
V gene: TRBV27
D gene: NA
CDR3 DNA: TGTGCCAGCAGTTCCCCTTCGGACACTACAACTAATGAAAAACTGTTTTTT
CDR3 protein: CASSSPSDTTTNEKLFF

J gene: TRBJ2-5
clone size: few
V gene: TRBV30
D gene: NA
CDR3 DNA: TGTGCCTGGAGTGCATCAGGGTCCCAAGAGACCCAGTACTTC
CDR3 protein: CAWSASGSQETQYF

J gene: TRBJ1-6
clone size: NA
V gene: TRBV15
D gene: NA
CDR3 DNA: TGTGCCACCAGCAGCCCAGGGGAGGGGGACCGATCACCCCTCCACTTT
CDR3 protein: CATSSPGEGDRSPLHF

J gene: TRBJ2-1
clone size: NA
V gene: TRBV9
D gene: NA
CDR3 DNA: TGTGCCAGCAGCGTAGGAGGGTTCTTATACAATGAGCAGTTCTTC
CDR3 protein: CASSVGGFLYNEQFF

J gene: TRBJ2-5
clone size: few
V gene: TRBV19
D gene: TRBD2
CDR3 DNA: TGTGCCAGTGCAGCGGGAGCGGTTGAGACCCAGTACTTC
CDR3 protein: CASAAGAVETQYF